This T cell receptor beta chain was sequenced during a study of OX40 agonist ivuxolimab in advanced cancers. The overall study: A mean age of roughly 60 years, range roughly 20 to 79, was recorded, and roughly 80% were male. Whole-study results and caveats: Normalized T-cell clonal expansion was also low in a subset of nonresponders. No determination was made of the antigen specificity of the expanded peripheral T cells.

The assay was immunoSEQ multiplex PCR, and TCRdb's table has in-frame clones only and misses some. Among 44,000 or so clones listed, less than 90% were seen once. Baseline, cycle 4 day 1, and cycle 7 day 1 were the blood sampling points. This clone was observed a single time. Antigen specificity is unknown. Germline V gives CDR1 SGHNT, CDR2 YYREEE (reference sequence). With 3 bases clipped from V and 8 bases from J, the junction kept 7 bases outside the gene matches. The CDR3 sequence is 15 residues long. This specimen consisted of CD4+ or CD8+ T cells sorted from blood, obtained in a trial of the OX40 agonist ivuxolimab. The rearrangement joins TRBV5-4 to TRBJ2-2; 10 nucleotides agree with TRBD1. The TCR was taken from an adult with an advanced solid tumor such as melanoma, head and neck, liver or kidney cancer. This chain's CDR3 is CASSSETGGTGELFF. The CDR3 nucleotides are TGTGCCAGCAGCTCCGAGACAGGGGGCACAGGGGAGCTGTTTTTT.